The T cell receptor beta chain described here comes from a study of OX40 agonist ivuxolimab in advanced cancers. As for the study in general: Each dose-escalation patient presented with hepatocellular carcinoma, melanoma, renal cell or head and neck cancer. The eligibility criteria allowed prior anti-PD-1, anti-PD-L1 or anti-CTLA-4 therapy, and 40% had some. Study-wide results and limits: The study found among the lowest clonal expansion in partial responders at 0.1-3.0 mg/kg. The expanded peripheral T cells' antigen specificity was not determined.

The data were produced by immunoSEQ multiplex PCR, yet TCRdb's version contains in-frame clones alone and is incomplete. Of 74,000 or so clones listed, 90% to 95% were seen once; the top ten hold around 0.32%. As for this clone: Antigen specificity is unknown.

Trimming took 10 bases from V and 5 from J, leaving 13 bases between them. This CDR3 has 12 residues. Germline loops: CDR1 MNHNS, CDR2 SASEGT. Here the sequenced sample was CD4+ or CD8+ T cells sorted from blood, taken in a trial of the OX40 agonist ivuxolimab. The chain is built from TRBV6-1 and TRBJ2-3, with D tentatively TRBD1 (6 bases). The TCR comes from an adult with an advanced solid tumor such as melanoma, head and neck, liver or kidney cancer. CDR3 region: CANHRALDTQYF. DNA for the CDR3: TGTGCCAACCACAGGGCCCTAGATACGCAGTATTTT.